The clone carrying this T cell receptor beta chain was seen at least ten times. In building TCR beta libraries, iRepertoire HTBI primers were used together with Arm-PCR of CDR3 regions. TCRdb called the multiplex PCR reads again in MiXCR, with one record for every CDR3 protein. The table includes about 350,000 distinct CDR3 sequences, 16% detected once. These data originate in a study of regulatory T cells in long-lasting Graves disease. As to time point: newly diagnosed GD, antithyroid drugs for less than 3 months. Isolated PBMC RNA provided the starting material for the TCR library. The CDR3 has 18 residues. From germline, CDR1 is SNHLY and CDR2 FYNNEI. The ends lost 6 bases at V and 3 bases at J; junction bases unmatched: 19. These data also featured in a second study, about T cells in Graves' hyperthyroidism and ophthalmopathy.

The receptor was isolated from a woman aged 18-29 years with Graves disease. The sample consisted of peripheral blood mononuclear cells (PBMCs), taken at new diagnosis, from a patient treated with antithyroid drugs. V gene TRBV2 combines with J gene TRBJ1-1; 7 bases are a match to TRBD1. CDR3 sequence (DNA): TGTGCCAGCAGGAGACTAGGTAGGGGGCGGTTAATGGACACTGAAGCTTTCTTT. Translation: CASRRLGRGRLMDTEAFF.